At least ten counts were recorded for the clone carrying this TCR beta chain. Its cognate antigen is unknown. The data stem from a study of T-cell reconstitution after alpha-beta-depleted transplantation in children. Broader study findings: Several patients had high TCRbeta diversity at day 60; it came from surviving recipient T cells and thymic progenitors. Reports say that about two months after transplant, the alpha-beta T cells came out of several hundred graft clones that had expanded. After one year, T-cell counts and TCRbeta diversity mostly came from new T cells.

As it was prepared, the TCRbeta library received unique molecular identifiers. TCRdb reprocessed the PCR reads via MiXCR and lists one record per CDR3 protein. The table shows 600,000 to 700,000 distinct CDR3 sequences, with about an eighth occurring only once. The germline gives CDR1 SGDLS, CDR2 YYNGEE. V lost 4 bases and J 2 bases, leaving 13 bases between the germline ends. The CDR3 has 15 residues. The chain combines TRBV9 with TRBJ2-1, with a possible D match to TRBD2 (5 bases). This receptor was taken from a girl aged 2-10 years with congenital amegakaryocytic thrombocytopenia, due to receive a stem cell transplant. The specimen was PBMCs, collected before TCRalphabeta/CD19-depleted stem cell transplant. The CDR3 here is CASSPHSEAYNEQFF. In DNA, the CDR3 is TGTGCCAGCAGCCCTCATAGCGAAGCCTACAATGAGCAGTTCTTC.